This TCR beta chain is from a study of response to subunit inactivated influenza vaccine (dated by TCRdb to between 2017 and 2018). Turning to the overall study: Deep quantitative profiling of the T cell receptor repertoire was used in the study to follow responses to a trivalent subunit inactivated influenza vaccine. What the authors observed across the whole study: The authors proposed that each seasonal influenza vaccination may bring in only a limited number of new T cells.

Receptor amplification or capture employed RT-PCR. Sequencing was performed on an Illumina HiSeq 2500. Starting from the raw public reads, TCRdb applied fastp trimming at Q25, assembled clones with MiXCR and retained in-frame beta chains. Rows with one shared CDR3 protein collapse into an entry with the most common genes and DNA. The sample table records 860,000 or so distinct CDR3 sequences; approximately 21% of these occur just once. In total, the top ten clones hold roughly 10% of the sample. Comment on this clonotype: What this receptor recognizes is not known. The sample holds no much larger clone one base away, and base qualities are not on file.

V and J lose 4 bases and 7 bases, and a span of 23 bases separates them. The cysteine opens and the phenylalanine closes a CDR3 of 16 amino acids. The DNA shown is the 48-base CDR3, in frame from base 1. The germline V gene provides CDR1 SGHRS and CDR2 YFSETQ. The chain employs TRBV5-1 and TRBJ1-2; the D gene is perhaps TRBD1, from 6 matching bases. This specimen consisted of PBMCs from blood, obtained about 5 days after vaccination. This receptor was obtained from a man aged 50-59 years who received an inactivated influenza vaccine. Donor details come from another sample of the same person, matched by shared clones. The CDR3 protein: CASSGGPDRRGSGYTF. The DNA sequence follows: TGCGCCAGCAGCGGCGGGCCCGACAGGAGAGGCAGTGGCTACACCTTC.